Presented here are 5 T cell receptor beta chains from one specimen sequenced in a study of blood T cell repertoires in COVID-19 (dated by TCRdb to 2018 to 2021). Library creation used the immunoSEQ multiplex PCR assay. TCRdb carries this immuneACCESS record with in-frame sequences only. Its versions omit some clonotypes, under half of them owing to an unresolved V gene in the studies checked, with the rest unexplained. The sample table lists 290,000 or so clones, 80% to 85% of them with a count of one. The ten largest account for approximately 5% of the sample. The material sequenced was PBMCs or T cells enriched from blood (not recorded which). These receptors came from a man aged 35 to 55 who had been exposed to COVID-19.

The J gene is TRBJ2-1, the V gene TRBV2, with 14 nucleotides matching TRBD2. There are 19 residues in the CDR3. V lost 4 bases, J lost 4 bases, and 12 bases stayed unmatched. CDR1 is SNHLY, CDR2 FYNNEI, per germline. CDR3 DNA sequence: TGTGCCAGCAGTGCCCCCCCGGGACTAGCGGGAGAGGCTTACAATGAGCAGTTCTTC. Protein: CASSAPPGLAGEAYNEQFF.

V usage is TRBV19 and J usage is TRBJ1-1; D is uncertain. Germline loops: CDR1 LNHDA, CDR2 SQIVND (reference sequence). The CDR3 runs 15 residues. Trimming pared 0 bases from V and 8 bases from J, leaving 16 bases between. Written as DNA, the CDR3 is TGTGCCAGTAGTATAGACCATCCCTCAAGAGGAGAAGCTTTCTTT. It encodes CASSIDHPSRGEAFF.

V is TRBV10-3 and J is TRBJ1-2; 8 bases agree with TRBD1. This CDR3 contains 17 residues. CDR1 and CDR2 (germline): ENHRY, SYGVKD. The junction had 18 bases not matched to a gene; V was cut back by 11 bases and J by 1 base. The CDR3 region is CAVSKGQVFSLNYGYTF. The CDR3 nucleotides are TGTGCCGTTTCCAAGGGACAGGTTTTTTCGCTTAACTATGGCTACACCTTC.

V is TRBV9 and J is TRBJ2-4, with 9 bases identical to TRBD1. The CDR3 has 16 residues. The V and J ends lost 0 bases and 6 bases, in that order; junction bases with no gene match: 7. Germline CDR1 reads SGDLS; CDR2 reads YYNGEE. CDR3 amino acids: CASSVALQGARNIQYF. In nucleotides, the CDR3 is TGTGCCAGCAGCGTAGCCCTACAGGGGGCGAGAAACATTCAGTACTTC.

CDR3 bases: TGTGCCAGCTCACCACCGGGGGGGCAGGGCAATCAGCCCCAGCATTTT. Its protein is CASSPPGGQGNQPQHF. V gene TRBV18 combines with J gene TRBJ1-5, with a possible D match to TRBD1 (6 bases). Germline CDR1 KGHSH, CDR2 LQKENI. V lost 0 bases, J lost 2 bases, and 11 bases lay in between. This CDR3 comprises 16 residues.